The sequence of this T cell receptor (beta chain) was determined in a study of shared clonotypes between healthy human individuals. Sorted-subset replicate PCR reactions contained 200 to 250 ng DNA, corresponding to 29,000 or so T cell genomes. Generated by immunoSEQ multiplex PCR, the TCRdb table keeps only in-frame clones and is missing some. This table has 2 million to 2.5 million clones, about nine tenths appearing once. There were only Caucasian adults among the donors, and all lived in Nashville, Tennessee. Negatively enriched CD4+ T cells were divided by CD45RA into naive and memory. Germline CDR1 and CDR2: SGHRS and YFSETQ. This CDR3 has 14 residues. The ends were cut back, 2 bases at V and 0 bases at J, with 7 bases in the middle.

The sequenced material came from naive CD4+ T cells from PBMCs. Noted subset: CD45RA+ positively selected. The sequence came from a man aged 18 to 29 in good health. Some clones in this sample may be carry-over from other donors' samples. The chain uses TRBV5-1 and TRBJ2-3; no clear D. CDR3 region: CASSFRPSTDTQYF. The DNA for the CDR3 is TGCGCCAGCAGCTTCCGGCCGAGCACAGATACGCAGTATTTT.